This entry lists 28 T cell receptor beta chains sequenced from one sample in a study of blood T cell repertoires in COVID-19 (TCRdb year 2020). Receptor libraries were prepared by the immunoSEQ multiplex PCR assay. The immuneACCESS repertoire file appears here via TCRdb, limited to in-frame rearrangements. These files lack a portion of the clones; in checked studies, under half of the deficit traces to unresolved V genes, and the cause of the others is not known. The sample contains approximately 89,000 clones, about 81% of them found a single time. The top ten clonotypes cover around an eighth of the sample. The sequenced material came from peripheral blood. Every receptor here comes from a human donor in a cohort sampled during active COVID-19.

J is TRBJ1-2 and V is TRBV18; 10 bases fit TRBD1. V lost 4 bases and J lost 10; bases outside the gene matches: 12. CDR1 is KGHSH, CDR2 LQKENI, per germline. This CDR3 is 15 amino acids long. The CDR3 protein is CASSLGTGVAGIYTF. In DNA, the CDR3 is TGTGCCAGCTCACTGGGGACAGGGGTTGCAGGTATCTACACCTTC. The full variable domain, completed using reference TRBV18 and TRBJ1-2, is NAGVMQNPRHLVRRRGQEARLRCSPMKGHSHVYWYRQLPEEGLKFMVYLQKENIIDESGMPKERFSAEFPKEGPSILRIQQVVRGDSAAYFCASSLGTGVAGIYTFGSGTRLTVV.

The V and J genes are TRBV6-6 and TRBJ2-5, with TRBD1 identical over 9 bases. Trimming took 4 bases from V and 4 from J; bases not matched to a gene: 7. CDR1 and CDR2 (germline): MNHNY, SVGAGI (reference sequence). The CDR3 has 15 residues. The CDR3 coding sequence is TGTGCCAGCAGTTCCCGGGGGACAGGGCTAGAGACCCAGTACTTC. It translates to CASSSRGTGLETQYF.

The CDR3 DNA reads TGCGCCAGCAGCTTGGAGCCGCACCGATACAATGAGCAGTTCTTC. Residues: CASSLEPHRYNEQFF. The gene calls are TRBV5-1 and TRBJ2-1; D is unclear. The germline V gene has CDR1 SGHRS and CDR2 YFSETQ. Trimming stripped 0 bases from V and 4 bases from J, with 11 bases between. This CDR3 comprises 15 residues.

V is TRBV10-2 and J is TRBJ1-1; maybe TRBD1 (5 bases). From germline, CDR1 is WSHSY and CDR2 SAAADI. This CDR3 has 14 amino acids. Trimming pared 8 bases from V and 3 bases from J, leaving 16 bases between. CDR3 coding DNA: TGCGCCAGCCGCCCCCGGGGGGGAGACACTGAAGCTTTCTTT. Translated: CASRPRGGDTEAFF.

J is TRBJ2-1 and V is TRBV10-3; TRBD2 matches 11 bases. Germline-derived CDR1 and CDR2 are ENHRY and SYGVKD. The trim removed 7 bases at V and 9 bases at J, leaving 8 bases unmatched. The CDR3 covers 14 residues. CDR3 sequence: CAITASGGTGEQFF. CDR3 coding DNA: TGTGCCATCACAGCTAGCGGGGGGACGGGTGAGCAGTTCTTC.

V gene TRBV5-4 combines with J gene TRBJ2-1; D gene uncertain. The V gene lost 0 bases and the J gene lost 5 bases, with 6 bases spanning the gap. The CDR3 runs to 13 residues. Per germline, CDR1 SGHNT and CDR2 YYREEE (reference sequence). CDR3 residues: CASSLGSDNEQFF. CDR3 coding DNA: TGTGCCAGCAGCTTGGGCTCAGACAATGAGCAGTTCTTC.

The genes are TRBV9 and TRBJ2-3; the match to TRBD2 covers 9 bases. This CDR3 contains 16 residues. Per germline, CDR1 SGDLS and CDR2 YYNGEE. V shed 1 base and J 4 bases; nucleotides not matched to a gene: 7. CDR3 in DNA: TGTGCCAGCAGCGTAAGAGGACTAGCGCGAGCAGATACGCAGTATTTT. Protein sequence: CASSVRGLARADTQYF.

This clone was seen more than once but under ten times. This chain connects TRBV3-1 (or the pseudogene TRBV3-2) to TRBJ1-1; 7 bases line up with TRBD1. The CDR3 length is 14 residues. Per germline, CDR1 LGHDT and CDR2 YNNKEL (reference sequence). V lost 0 bases, J lost 6 bases, and 4 bases stayed unmatched. The CDR3: CASSQDLRGAEAFF. The CDR3 DNA sequence: TGTGCCAGCAGCCAAGATCTCAGGGGGGCTGAAGCTTTCTTT.

The chain links TRBV6-5 to TRBJ1-1; 7 nucleotides line up with TRBD1. CDR1 and CDR2 from the germline V gene are MNHEY and SVGAGI. This CDR3 is built from 14 residues. Trimming cost V 6 bases and J 0 bases; bases outside gene matches: 4. CDR3: CASSRQGMNTEAFF. CDR3 DNA sequence: TGTGCCAGCAGCCGACAGGGCATGAACACTGAAGCTTTCTTT.

The rearrangement links TRBV28 to TRBJ2-7; D possibly corresponds to TRBD1 (5 bases). The V end was cut by 5 bases, the J end by 0 bases, with 11 bases between. Germline V lookup: CDR1 MDHEN, CDR2 SYDVKM. There are 14 residues in the CDR3. CDR3 protein: CASSSRVGSYEQYF. Here the CDR3 DNA reads TGTGCCAGCAGTAGCAGGGTAGGCTCCTACGAGCAGTACTTC.

The CDR3 loop is CASRTVNTEAFF. CDR3 sequence (DNA): TGCGCCAGCAGGACAGTGAACACTGAAGCTTTCTTT. The V gene is TRBV10-2, the J gene TRBJ1-1, with a tentative D call TRBD1 (5 bases). The CDR3 spans 12 residues. Germline V gene data show CDR1 as WSHSY and CDR2 as SAAADI. V dropped 6 bases and J dropped 0 bases, with 5 bases sitting between them.

The J gene is TRBJ2-3, the V gene TRBV5-1; TRBD1 agrees at 7 bases. Germline V gives CDR1 SGHRS, CDR2 YFSETQ. CDR3 size: 14 residues. The V and J ends lost 6 bases and 1 base, in that order; junction bases with no gene match: 5. CDR3 residues: CASNPGQRTDTQYF. The CDR3 DNA reads TGCGCCAGCAACCCGGGACAGCGCACAGATACGCAGTATTTT.

The V call is TRBV11-2, the J call TRBJ2-7; TRBD1 agrees at 8 bases. This CDR3 has 18 amino acids. V trimming: 1 base; J trimming: 4 bases; junction bases outside the gene matches: 15. The germline CDR1 and CDR2 sequences are SGHAT and FQNNGV. The CDR3 nucleotides are TGTGCCAGCAGCTTAGCAGGCAGGGGGCTTTCTACTACTTACGAGCAGTACTTC. This gives the protein CASSLAGRGLSTTYEQYF.

V usage is TRBV7-9 and J usage is TRBJ1-1; 7 nucleotides agree with TRBD1. The CDR3 is 14 amino acids. The germline CDR1 and CDR2 sequences are SEHNR and FQNEAQ (reference sequence). V lost 5 bases, J lost 2 bases, and 5 bases stayed unmatched. The CDR3 nucleotides are TGTGCCAGCAGCCAAGGACAGGACAACACTGAAGCTTTCTTT. This codes for CASSQGQDNTEAFF.

For this clone: Relative to the germline gene, one junction end is altered; a read error may explain this. J is TRBJ2-2 and V is TRBV7-7; 9 nucleotides line up with TRBD2. Germline lookup yields CDR1 SSHAT and CDR2 FNYEAQ (reference sequence). The CDR3 runs 16 residues. Here the CDR3 reads CASSPLRLAGNGELFF. For the CDR3, the DNA is TGTGCTAGCAGCCCCCTCAGGCTAGCGGGGAACGGGGAGCTGTTTTTT.

The chain employs TRBV4-1 and TRBJ2-1; D possibly corresponds to TRBD2 (6 bases). This CDR3 has 11 amino acids. Trimming took off 8 bases at V and 6 bases at J, with 8 bases between the two ends. In germline, CDR1 is MGHRA, CDR2 YSYEKL. In DNA form, the CDR3 reads TGCGCCAGCTTGGGGGGCAATGAGCAGTTCTTC. Amino acid sequence: CASLGGNEQFF.

The chain recombines TRBV6-2 or TRBV6-3 with TRBJ2-2; D might be TRBD1 (6 bases). Trimming removed 2 bases at V and 4 bases at J, with 14 bases between. CDR3 size: 16 residues. Germline CDR1 is MNHEY and CDR2 is SVGEGT. This chain's CDR3 is CASSYPRQGSTGELFF. Written as DNA, the CDR3 is TGTGCCAGCAGTTACCCCCGGCAGGGGAGCACCGGGGAGCTGTTTTTT.

This chain uses TRBV28 with TRBJ2-5, with 15 bases matching TRBD2. The CDR3 length is 19 residues. V lost 5 bases and J lost 2; bases outside the gene matches: 12. CDR1 and CDR2 (germline): MDHEN, SYDVKM. The DNA of the CDR3 is TGTGCCAGCAGTCGTACCCGGACTAGCGGGGGGGTAAAGCAAGAGACCCAGTACTTC. Translation: CASSRTRTSGGVKQETQYF. The variable domain in full, with the rest retrieved from reference TRBV28 and TRBJ2-5, is DVKVTQSSRYLVKRTGEKVFLECVQDMDHENMFWYRQDPGLGLRLIYFSYDVKMKEKGDIPEGYSVSREKKERFSLILESASTNQTSMYLCASSRTRTSGGVKQETQYFGPGTRLLVL.

Points on this clone: Germline is not matched at one junction end, which may reflect a read error. The chain uses TRBV7-2 and TRBJ1-2; 8 bases line up with TRBD1. The germline V gene has CDR1 SGHTA and CDR2 FQGNSA. This CDR3 has 13 amino acids. DNA of the CDR3: TGTGCCAGCAGCCCAAGACCCGACAGGGGACATCACTTC. Translated, it gives CASSPRPDRGHHF.

The chain recombines TRBV18 with TRBJ2-3, with D perhaps TRBD2 (6 bases). The CDR3 consists of 15 residues. The V end lost 6 bases, the J end lost 4 bases, and 17 bases lay between the germline ends. Per germline, CDR1 KGHSH and CDR2 LQKENI. Here the CDR3 reads CASSPRGLLADTQYF. The CDR3 region has the DNA TGTGCCAGCTCCCCAAGGGGACTTCTCGCAGATACGCAGTATTTT.

The count of this clone is one. The genes are TRBV28 and TRBJ2-5; a possible D gene is TRBD2 (6 bases). The ends were cut back, 3 bases at V and 9 bases at J, with 23 bases in the middle. The germline CDR1 and CDR2 sequences are MDHEN and SYDVKM. The CDR3 length is 16 residues. The CDR3 sequence: CASSFKMVGLRVAQYF. The CDR3 DNA follows: TGTGCCAGCAGTTTTAAGATGGTCGGACTACGGGTGGCCCAGTACTTC. Looking up the rest from reference TRBV28 and TRBJ2-5 gives the full variable domain: DVKVTQSSRYLVKRTGEKVFLECVQDMDHENMFWYRQDPGLGLRLIYFSYDVKMKEKGDIPEGYSVSREKKERFSLILESASTNQTSMYLCASSFKMVGLRVAQYFGPGTRLLVL.

This clone was counted a single time. The chain has TRBV7-2 and TRBJ2-1; TRBD1 might be the D (5 bases). Germline values: CDR1 SGHTA, CDR2 FQGNSA. The CDR3 has 14 amino acids. V dropped 3 bases and J dropped 9 bases, with 15 bases sitting between them. Here the CDR3 reads CASSFGPGGAEQFF. As DNA, the CDR3 is TGTGCCAGCAGCTTCGGCCCGGGTGGGGCTGAGCAGTTCTTC.

The CDR3 region is CASRGQTSSYEQYF. The CDR3 nucleotides are TGTGCCAGCAGGGGGCAAACCAGCTCCTACGAGCAGTACTTC. The V and J genes are TRBV2 and TRBJ2-7, with D possibly TRBD1 on 5 matching bases. Germline CDR1 reads SNHLY; CDR2 reads FYNNEI. This CDR3 has 14 amino acids. V lost 6 bases and J lost 0, with 12 bases in between.

V and J are TRBV19 and TRBJ1-5; D remains unclear. V was shortened by 6 bases and J by 5 bases, with 8 bases between the two germline ends. The CDR3 contains 12 residues. The germline V gene encodes CDR1 LNHDA and CDR2 SQIVND (reference sequence). The CDR3 nucleotides read TGTGCCAGTAGCCGGACTGATCAGCCCCAGCATTTT. Translating gives CASSRTDQPQHF. Full variable domain (missing parts from reference TRBV19 and TRBJ1-5): DGGITQSPKYLFRKEGQNVTLSCEQNLNHDAMYWYRQDPGQGLRLIYYSQIVNDFQKGDIAEGYSVSREKKESFPLTVTSAQKNPTAFYLCASSRTDQPQHFGDGTRLSIL.

The chain is built from TRBV11-1 and TRBJ2-7, with D possibly TRBD1 on 6 matching bases. Deletions cut 0 bases from V and 4 bases from J, with 10 bases between. Germline-derived CDR1 and CDR2 are SGHAT and FQDESV (reference sequence). This CDR3 has 14 residues. CDR3 region: CASSLATGWYEQYF. CDR3 DNA sequence: TGTGCCAGCAGCTTAGCGACAGGTTGGTACGAGCAGTACTTC.

This clone was observed at least ten times. V gene TRBV19 combines with J gene TRBJ2-1; TRBD1 matches at 9 bases. With 4 bases clipped from V and 4 bases from J, the junction kept 2 bases outside the gene matches. The length of the CDR3 is 14 residues. Germline V CDR1 and CDR2: LNHDA, SQIVND (reference sequence). CDR3 DNA: TGTGCCAGTAGTAAGGACAGGGGTTACAATGAGCAGTTCTTC. Translation: CASSKDRGYNEQFF.

The chain carries TRBV5-1 and TRBJ1-2; no definite D call. Germline V gene lookup returns CDR1 SGHRS and CDR2 YFSETQ. The CDR3 extends over 14 amino acids. The V end lost 0 bases, the J end lost 1 base, and 7 bases lay between the germline ends. CDR3 in DNA: TGCGCCAGCAGCTTGGGAAACGGTAACTATGGCTACACCTTC. Encoded protein: CASSLGNGNYGYTF. The entire variable domain, with the rest obtained from reference TRBV5-1 and TRBJ1-2, is as follows: KAGVTQTPRYLIKTRGQQVTLSCSPISGHRSVSWYQQTPGQGLQFLFEYFSETQRNKGNFPGRFSGRQFSNSRSEMNVSTLELGDSALYLCASSLGNGNYGYTFGSGTRLTVV.

The J gene is TRBJ2-3, the V gene TRBV29-1; 7 bases map to TRBD2. The CDR3 has 14 amino acids. V lost 4 bases, J lost 2 bases, and 6 bases stayed unmatched. Germline CDR1 and CDR2: SQVTM and ANQGSEA. The CDR3 DNA follows: TGCAGCGTTGCTCGACTAGCAACCACAGATACGCAGTATTTT. As protein: CSVARLATTDTQYF.